This TCR beta chain was recorded in a study of T cell responses to AZD1222 COVID-19 vaccine. The assay was immunoSEQ multiplex PCR, and TCRdb's table has in-frame clones only and misses some. Among around 26,000 clones listed, about 90% were seen once. Trimming removed 3 bases at V and 6 bases at J, with 15 bases between. CDR3 length: 14 residues. Germline values: CDR1 SGDLS, CDR2 YYNGEE. The sequence was obtained from an adult who received the AZD1222 COVID-19 vaccine. The starting material was peripheral blood, obtained 28 days after the second AZD1222 dose. The V and J genes are TRBV9 and TRBJ1-1; no reliable D call. The CDR3 is CASSALLTVAEAFF. The CDR3 DNA follows: TGTGCCAGCAGCGCCCTCCTTACCGTGGCTGAAGCTTTCTTT.